Here is one T cell receptor (beta chain) with its context. A second PCR of roughly 7 to 11 cycles used a sample-barcoded 5' primer and a J-beta primer mix. TCRdb re-derived calls from the 5' RACE reads in MiXCR, one entry per CDR3 protein. This table holds roughly 680,000 distinct CDR3 sequences, over 40% found once. This CDR3 is 18 amino acids long. Germline V gene lookup returns CDR1 MNHEY and CDR2 SMNVEV (reference sequence). The V gene end was trimmed by 1 base and the J gene end by 2 bases; junction bases not matched to a gene: 9. The data originate from a study of blood T cells in healthy people across ages.

The receptor's source is an elderly woman in good health. The chain has TRBV27 and TRBJ1-2; 11 bases fit TRBD1. The specimen was blood. The CDR3, as DNA: TGTGCCAGCAGTTTATGGGGGGGACAGGGGGGGATGAACTATGGCTACACCTTC. Protein sequence: CASSLWGGQGGMNYGYTF.